The T cell receptor beta chain under discussion was sequenced for a study of shared T cell receptors in the human thymus. V was pared by 4 bases and J by 0 bases, with 7 bases between. CDR3 size: 14 residues. Looked up from germline, CDR1 is SGHTA and CDR2 is FQGNSA. Sequencing used immunoSEQ multiplex PCR; TCRdb keeps in-frame clones, though not all of them. The table lists some 700,000 clones, approximately 85% of them singletons. Another study also made use of these data, one on human thymus T cells.

The chain links TRBV7-2 to TRBJ1-3; D unresolved. The clonotype originates from a girl less than two years old with a congenital heart defect. Sequenced material: thymocytes. This chain's CDR3 is CASSSGISGNTIYF. CDR3 nucleotide sequence: TGTGCCAGCAGCTCGGGAATCTCTGGAAACACCATATATTTT.